The T cell receptor (beta chain) under discussion was sequenced for a study of control samples from healthy donors and cancer patients. Some clones are missing from TCRdb's copy, which holds only in-frame ones; the method was immunoSEQ multiplex PCR. The table shows roughly 370,000 clones, with 75% to 95% occurring only once. V was shortened by 2 bases and J by 0 bases, with 13 bases between the two germline ends. CDR1 and CDR2 (germline): GTSNPN, SVGIG (reference sequence). The length of the CDR3 is 15 residues. The V call is TRBV30, the J call TRBJ1-2; D ambiguous. The source of this sequence is a man aged 35 to 55 with head and neck cancer. Sequenced: PBMCs. CDR3 nucleotides: TGTGCCTGGAGTCTACTGGGCCTAGCTAACTATGGCTACACCTTC. As protein: CAWSLLGLANYGYTF. The variable domain in full, completed from reference TRBV30 and TRBJ1-2, reads SQTIHQWPATLVQPVGSPLSLECTVEGTSNPNLYWYRQAAGRGLQLLFYSVGIGQISSEVPQNLSASRPQDRQFILSSKKLLLSDSGFYLCAWSLLGLANYGYTFGSGTRLTVV.